Shown below are 13 T cell receptor beta chains from a single sample sequenced in a study of regulatory T cells in long-lasting Graves disease (dated by TCRdb to the early 2020s). In the paper's terms, the time point label means: newly diagnosed GD, antithyroid drugs for less than 3 months. For both TCR sequencing and RNA sequencing, RNA was extracted from PBMCs in TRIzol. Libraries were constructed by multiplex PCR. The run used an Illumina HiSeq 4000. CDR3 regions were amplified by Arm-PCR with iRepertoire HTBI primers to construct TCR beta libraries. TCRdb reanalyzed the raw reads on its own, using fastp at Q25 for trimming and MiXCR for clone calling, and kept in-frame beta chains. All rows with the same CDR3 protein become a single entry with the most common DNA and genes. The sample table holds more than 350,000 distinct CDR3 sequences, of which about 15% were seen once. The ten largest clones represent over 15% of the sample.

These data are also associated with another study on T cells in Graves' hyperthyroidism and ophthalmopathy.

The sequencing here drew on peripheral blood mononuclear cells (PBMCs), taken at new diagnosis, from a patient treated with antithyroid drugs. These receptor sequences come from a woman aged 25 to 39 with Graves disease. Donor details come from another sample of the same person, matched by shared clones.

In regard to this clonotype: A much more abundant neighbour one base away suggests this may be a read error. The chain recombines TRBV10-3 with TRBJ2-7; a possible D gene is TRBD2 (5 bases). The CDR3 loop spans 13 amino acids. Germline assignment: CDR1 ENHRY and CDR2 SYGVKD. V dropped 10 bases and J dropped 6 bases, with 19 bases sitting between them. CDR3 coding DNA: TGTGCCACCCCCCTGATGGAGGCGGGCGAGCAGTACTTC. Translation gives CATPLMEAGEQYF.

The chain joins TRBV24-1 to TRBJ2-1, with TRBD2 matching over 9 bases. The CDR3 length is 16 residues. CDR1 is KGHDR, CDR2 SFDVKD, per germline. Trimming cost V 0 bases and J 7 bases; bases outside gene matches: 6. CDR3 region: CATSDLQASGTNEQFF. Written as DNA, the CDR3 is TGTGCCACCAGTGATTTGCAGGCTAGCGGGACGAATGAGCAGTTCTTC.

The chain has TRBV4-2 and TRBJ2-1; possible D gene TRBD2, 5 bases. Per the germline V gene, CDR1 is LGHNA and CDR2 is YNFKEQ. Between the trimmed V and J ends, which lost 4 bases and 0 bases, there was a span of 10 bases. The CDR3 runs to 15 residues. The CDR3: CASSPGYSSYNEQFF. The CDR3 DNA sequence: TGTGCCAGCAGCCCGGGGTACAGCTCCTACAATGAGCAGTTCTTC.

The rearrangement links TRBV4-1 to TRBJ2-2; 13 bases map to TRBD2. The germline V gene encodes CDR1 MGHRA and CDR2 YSYEKL. V shed 5 bases and J 1 base; nucleotides not matched to a gene: 1. This CDR3 spans 16 amino acids. The CDR3: CASSGTSGVNTGELFF. CDR3 sequence (DNA): TGCGCCAGCAGCGGGACTAGCGGGGTGAACACCGGGGAGCTGTTTTTT.

The chain joins TRBV28 to TRBJ2-2, with 7 bases identical to TRBD1. The CDR3 is 14 amino acids. Germline V CDR1 and CDR2: MDHEN, SYDVKM. V was clipped by 7 bases and J by 1 base; unmatched bases: 3. CDR3 DNA: TGTGCCAGCAAGGGGACAGAGAACACCGGGGAGCTGTTTTTT. The encoded protein is CASKGTENTGELFF.

V gene TRBV6-1 combines with J gene TRBJ2-5; a weak D match, TRBD1 (6 bases). The germline V gene encodes CDR1 MNHNS and CDR2 SASEGT. V gave up 4 bases and J gave up 1 base, with 7 bases separating them. CDR3 length: 13 amino acids. This CDR3 reads CASSGTAQETQYF. The CDR3 coding sequence is TGTGCCAGCAGTGGGACAGCCCAAGAGACCCAGTACTTC.

V is TRBV20-1 and J is TRBJ1-2; D is unresolved. There are 14 residues in the CDR3. Germline-derived CDR1 and CDR2 are DFQATT and SNEGSKA (reference sequence). V lost 6 bases and J 3 bases, leaving 17 bases between the germline ends. CDR3 amino acids: CSAQEISRDYGYTF. CDR3 coding DNA: TGCAGTGCCCAAGAGATCAGTAGGGACTATGGCTACACCTTC.

The genes are TRBV2 and TRBJ2-1, with D perhaps matching TRBD2 (6 bases). The V end was cut by 8 bases, the J end by 3 bases, with 14 bases between. This CDR3 region has 14 residues. Germline assignment: CDR1 SNHLY and CDR2 FYNNEI. CDR3 loop: CASSAGSLYNEQFF. The CDR3 DNA sequence: TGTGCCAGCTCCGCGGGGTCCCTCTACAATGAGCAGTTCTTC.

DNA for the CDR3: TGTGCCAGCAGCTCGTACGGCGAGAGGTCAGAGACCCAGTACTTC. This translates into CASSSYGERSETQYF. V usage is TRBV9 and J usage is TRBJ2-5, with D hard to call. The CDR3 loop spans 15 amino acids. Germline V gives CDR1 SGDLS, CDR2 YYNGEE. V dropped 4 bases and J dropped 4 bases, with 17 bases sitting between them. Filled out from reference TRBV9 and TRBJ2-5, the complete variable domain reads DSGVTQTPKHLITATGQRVTLRCSPRSGDLSVYWYQQSLDQGLQFLIQYYNGEERAKGNILERFSAQQFPDLHSELNLSSLELGDSALYFCASSSYGERSETQYFGPGTRLLVL.

This chain links TRBV7-2 with TRBJ2-3, with TRBD2 as a possible D gene (5 bases). CDR1 SGHTA and CDR2 FQGNSA come from the germline V gene. The CDR3 runs to 14 residues. V was pared by 8 bases and J by 1 base, with 13 bases between. This CDR3 is CASGKGGRTDTQYF. The DNA of the CDR3 is TGTGCCAGCGGCAAGGGCGGGCGCACAGATACGCAGTATTTT.

This clonotype was observed at least ten times. The rearrangement links TRBV7-2 to TRBJ1-1; 8 positions agree with TRBD1. J lost 1 base, V lost 4 bases, and 5 bases had no gene match. There are 15 residues in the CDR3. Per germline, CDR1 SGHTA and CDR2 FQGNSA. The CDR3 loop reads CASSSTGTGNTEAFF. CDR3 in DNA: TGTGCCAGCAGCTCGACCGGGACAGGGAACACTGAAGCTTTCTTT.

This clonotype has a count of ten or more. The gene calls are TRBV2 and TRBJ1-5; D gene ambiguous. Trimming pared 4 bases from V and 13 bases from J, leaving 11 bases between. Per the germline V gene, CDR1 is SNHLY and CDR2 is FYNNEI. CDR3 length: 11 amino acids. The CDR3: CASSGGRSQHF. The CDR3 DNA reads TGTGCCAGCAGTGGTGGGCGAAGTCAGCATTTT.

This clonotype appeared a few times. V and J are TRBV5-5 and TRBJ2-3; D not resolved. The CDR3 spans 12 residues. Trimming left V 3 bases short and J 4 bases short, with 6 bases between. The germline V gene has CDR1 SGHKS and CDR2 YYEKEE (reference sequence). In DNA, the CDR3 is TGTGCCAGCAGCTGGGATTCAGATACGCAGTATTTT. This translates into CASSWDSDTQYF. Looking up the rest from reference TRBV5-5 and TRBJ2-3 gives the full variable domain: DAGVTQSPTHLIKTRGQQVTLRCSPISGHKSVSWYQQVLGQGPQFIFQYYEKEERGRGNFPDRFSARQFPNYSSELNVNALLLGDSALYLCASSWDSDTQYFGPGTRLTVL.